One sample yielded the 9 T cell receptor beta chains listed below, sequenced in a study of blood T cell repertoires in COVID-19. Libraries were prepared by immunoSEQ multiplex PCR; TCRdb keeps only in-frame clonotypes and omits some of them. The table records 83,000 or so clones, approximately 86% of them present only once. Sequenced: peripheral blood. These receptors all stem from a man older than 75 with active or convalescent COVID-19.

This clone has a handful of counts. The V gene is TRBV7-6, the J gene TRBJ1-5; no firm D call. The V end was cut by 0 bases, the J end by 0 bases, with 9 bases between. Germline CDR1 SGHVS, CDR2 FNYEAQ. The CDR3 runs to 16 residues. In nucleotides, the CDR3 is TGTGCCAGCAGCTTAGCGTCCGGGTTTAGCAATCAGCCCCAGCATTTT. Translated, it gives CASSLASGFSNQPQHF.

The chain carries TRBV6-4 and TRBJ1-4; 7 bases are a match to TRBD1. The CDR3 has 18 amino acids. V was clipped by 4 bases and J by 5 bases; unmatched bases: 16. The germline CDR1 and CDR2 sequences are MRHNA and SNTAGT. As DNA, the CDR3 is TGTGCCAGCAGTGCCTTGGACAGGTTGGATCCGAAGAATGAAAAACTGTTTTTT. This encodes CASSALDRLDPKNEKLFF.

This chain uses TRBV18 with TRBJ1-5; D is undetermined. In germline, CDR1 is KGHSH, CDR2 LQKENI. The CDR3 loop spans 15 amino acids. Trimming removed 3 bases at V and 0 bases at J, with 9 bases between. CDR3 sequence (DNA): TGTGCCAGCTCACCTTCAGTGAATAGCAATCAGCCCCAGCATTTT. It encodes CASSPSVNSNQPQHF. The whole variable domain, filled in from reference TRBV18 and TRBJ1-5, reads NAGVMQNPRHLVRRRGQEARLRCSPMKGHSHVYWYRQLPEEGLKFMVYLQKENIIDESGMPKERFSAEFPKEGPSILRIQQVVRGDSAAYFCASSPSVNSNQPQHFGDGTRLSIL.

Only a few counts were recorded for this clone. The chain uses TRBV11-2 and TRBJ1-4, with TRBD1 identical over 10 bases. The CDR3 contains 15 residues. V lost 3 bases and J lost 4; bases outside the gene matches: 2. Germline loops: CDR1 SGHAT, CDR2 FQNNGV. Written as DNA, the CDR3 is TGTGCCAGCAGCTTCGGGACAGGGGTTAATGAAAAACTGTTTTTT. As protein: CASSFGTGVNEKLFF.

V is TRBV5-1 and J is TRBJ1-1, with 8 bases lining up with TRBD1. V was clipped by 0 bases and J by 3 bases; unmatched bases: 7. The CDR3 length is 16 residues. Germline V gene lookup returns CDR1 SGHRS and CDR2 YFSETQ. CDR3 region: CASSLDPGQGYTEAFF. In DNA form, the CDR3 reads TGCGCCAGCAGCTTGGACCCCGGACAGGGTTACACTGAAGCTTTCTTT.

This chain links TRBV3-1 (or the pseudogene TRBV3-2) with TRBJ2-3; D possibly corresponds to TRBD2 (5 bases). CDR1 is LGHDT, CDR2 YNNKEL, per germline (reference sequence). The V end lost 1 base, the J end lost 2 bases, and 13 bases lay between the germline ends. The CDR3 has 16 amino acids. The CDR3 region has the DNA TGTGCCAGCAGCCAAGGAGGGCAGGCCTTCACAGATACGCAGTATTTT. Translating it yields CASSQGGQAFTDTQYF.

This chain connects TRBV5-1 to TRBJ1-3, with 8 nucleotides matching TRBD1. J was trimmed by 0 bases and V by 2 bases; bases with no gene match: 4. The germline V gene has CDR1 SGHRS and CDR2 YFSETQ. The CDR3 covers 16 residues. The CDR3 DNA is TGCGCCAGCAGCTTCCGACAGGGGTACTCTGGAAACACCATATATTTT. Its translation: CASSFRQGYSGNTIYF.

The V gene is TRBV11-2, the J gene TRBJ2-3; 12 bases are a match to TRBD2. Germline lookup yields CDR1 SGHAT and CDR2 FQNNGV. The CDR3 totals 16 residues. V was clipped by 1 base and J by 5 bases; unmatched bases: 4. The CDR3, as DNA: TGTGCCAGCAGCTTAGGGCTAGCGGGAGGGGTAGATACGCAGTATTTT. It codes for CASSLGLAGGVDTQYF.

This clone was counted between two and nine times. This chain joins TRBV19 and TRBJ1-5, with 8 bases matching TRBD1. This CDR3 contains 13 residues. Germline V lookup: CDR1 LNHDA, CDR2 SQIVND (reference sequence). V lost 5 bases to trimming and J lost 7 bases; unmatched junction nucleotides: 4. The CDR3 nucleotides are TGTGCCAGTAGTCAGGGGGCGAGGCAGCCCCAGCATTTT. This codes for CASSQGARQPQHF.